This passage covers 30 T cell receptor beta chains from one sample sequenced in a study of shared clonotypes between healthy human individuals (dated by TCRdb to 2020 to 2021). Library construction relied on the immunoSEQ multiplex PCR assay. TCRdb's version of the immuneACCESS table is confined to in-frame rearrangements and falls short of the full clone set. An unresolved V gene accounts for under half of the shortfall where checked; the remainder is of unknown origin. This sample comprises some 2 million clones, roughly 95% of them detected only once. Approximately 1.2% of the sample is in the top ten clones. CD8 naive samples were CD45RO-negative cells positively selected for CCR7, giving a CD45RA+CCR7+ population that excluded TemRA cells. The sequenced sample was naive CD8+ T cells sorted from blood. The cell subset or site label, as the study defines it: CD45RA+CCR7+. Receptors were obtained from a man between 18 and 35 years old in good health.

The CDR3 spells CASSFTGPEQFF. For the CDR3, the DNA is TGTGCCAGCAGCTTCACCGGCCCCGAGCAGTTCTTC. The chain is built from TRBV11-2 and TRBJ2-1, with D unclear. V lost 3 bases to trimming and J lost 10 bases, with 10 bases between them. Germline V lookup: CDR1 SGHAT, CDR2 FQNNGV. The CDR3 has 12 amino acids. Filled out from reference TRBV11-2 and TRBJ2-1, the complete variable domain reads EAGVAQSPRYKIIEKRQSVAFWCNPISGHATLYWYQQILGQGPKLLIQFQNNGVVDDSQLPKDRFSAERLKGVDSTLKIQPAKLEDSAVYLCASSFTGPEQFFGPGTRLTVL.

As for this clone: Other DNA sequences in this specimen translate into the identical CDR3. V and J are TRBV4-1 and TRBJ2-7; unclear D gene. The germline V gene encodes CDR1 MGHRA and CDR2 YSYEKL. Deletions cut 0 bases from V and 0 bases from J, with 6 bases between. CDR3 length: 14 residues. This CDR3 is CASSQEDGSYEQYF. In DNA, the CDR3 is TGCGCCAGCAGCCAAGAAGACGGCTCCTACGAGCAGTACTTC.

The chain joins TRBV19 to TRBJ1-1, with D uncertain. The CDR3 contains 12 residues. The germline CDR1 and CDR2 sequences are LNHDA and SQIVND (reference sequence). V was trimmed by 3 bases and J by 3 bases, leaving 5 bases between them. The CDR3 loop is CASSIEDTEAFF. Written as DNA, the CDR3 is TGTGCCAGTAGTATCGAGGACACTGAAGCTTTCTTT.

J is TRBJ2-3 and V is TRBV7-9; D tentatively fits TRBD1 or TRBD2 (5 bases each). In germline, CDR1 is SEHNR, CDR2 FQNEAQ (reference sequence). The CDR3 runs 16 residues. The V end lost 2 bases, the J end lost 3 bases, and 15 bases lay between the germline ends. CDR3 residues: CASSLLGHRGTDTQYF. CDR3 nucleotides: TGTGCCAGCAGCTTACTCGGACACCGAGGGACAGATACGCAGTATTTT.

About this clone: This same CDR3 is encoded by further DNA sequences in the sample. The chain carries TRBV5-1 and TRBJ2-7; no clear D. The germline V and J ends were trimmed by 0 bases and 4 bases, with 8 bases remaining between them. The CDR3 is 13 residues long. Germline V gene lookup returns CDR1 SGHRS and CDR2 YFSETQ. This chain's CDR3 is CASSLGPNYEQYF. CDR3 coding DNA: TGCGCCAGCAGCTTGGGACCGAATTACGAGCAGTACTTC. The full variable domain, its missing parts supplied by reference TRBV5-1 and TRBJ2-7, is KAGVTQTPRYLIKTRGQQVTLSCSPISGHRSVSWYQQTPGQGLQFLFEYFSETQRNKGNFPGRFSGRQFSNSRSEMNVSTLELGDSALYLCASSLGPNYEQYFGPGTRLTVT.

The sample holds one count of this clone. The chain uses TRBV18 and TRBJ2-7; D ambiguous. Trimming shortened V by 0 bases and J by 0 bases, and 6 bases separated the two germline ends. Germline-derived CDR1 and CDR2 are KGHSH and LQKENI. This CDR3 spans 14 amino acids. CDR3 in amino acids: CASSPPTRSYEQYF. The DNA of the CDR3 is TGTGCCAGCTCACCACCGACCCGCTCCTACGAGCAGTACTTC.

This chain joins TRBV29-1 and TRBJ2-1, with TRBD2 identical over 8 bases. Germline CDR1 is SQVTM and CDR2 is ANQGSEA. Losses at the gene ends were 6 bases for V and 3 bases for J; bases not matched to a gene: 13. The CDR3 covers 16 residues. The CDR3 sequence is CSVVIYTGTSYNEQFF. For the CDR3, the DNA is TGCAGCGTGGTGATCTATACCGGGACTAGCTACAATGAGCAGTTCTTC.

The J gene is TRBJ2-7, the V gene TRBV13; D is perhaps TRBD2 (7 bases). The germline CDR1 and CDR2 sequences are PRHDT and FYEKMQ (reference sequence). Trimming cost V 3 bases and J 5 bases, with 17 bases left between them. The CDR3 spans 15 residues. CDR3 sequence (DNA): TGTGCCAGCAGCTTGGGGGGGGCCTATTGGGACGAGCAGTACTTC. This gives the protein CASSLGGAYWDEQYF. Based on the CDR3 plus reference TRBV13 and TRBJ2-7, the full variable domain is AAGVIQSPRHLIKEKRETATLKCYPIPRHDTVYWYQQGPGQDPQFLISFYEKMQSDKGSIPDRFSAQQFSDYHSELNMSSLELGDSALYFCASSLGGAYWDEQYFGPGTRLTVT.

The J gene is TRBJ2-3, the V gene TRBV11-2; TRBD1 matches 9 bases. The CDR3 is made up of 18 amino acids. Losses at the gene ends were 0 bases for V and 4 bases for J; bases not matched to a gene: 11. The germline V gene has CDR1 SGHAT and CDR2 FQNNGV. CDR3 amino acids: CASSLDPGQGLEADTQYF. CDR3 DNA: TGTGCCAGCAGCTTAGATCCGGGACAGGGACTCGAGGCAGATACGCAGTATTTT.

The V call is TRBV27, the J call TRBJ2-2; D perhaps matches TRBD2 (6 bases). V lost 6 bases to trimming and J lost 6 bases, with 11 bases between them. The germline CDR1 and CDR2 sequences are MNHEY and SMNVEV (reference sequence). This CDR3 is 13 amino acids long. CDR3 residues: CASSPDYPGELFF. CDR3 nucleotides: TGTGCCAGCAGCCCGGACTACCCCGGGGAGCTGTTTTTT.

The V and J genes are TRBV5-4 and TRBJ2-7, with D unresolved. The CDR3 contains 13 residues. V was pared by 3 bases and J by 4 bases, with 11 bases between. Germline assignment: CDR1 SGHNT and CDR2 YYREEE (reference sequence). The CDR3 is CASSSHPRYEQYF. DNA of the CDR3: TGTGCCAGCAGCTCACATCCTAGATACGAGCAGTACTTC.

This clone appeared once. The genes are TRBV6-5 and TRBJ2-2, with 8 bases that match TRBD2. Unmatched junction bases numbered 8, after V lost 7 bases and J lost 7 bases. CDR1 and CDR2 (germline): MNHEY, SVGAGI. CDR3 length equals 14 residues. CDR3 in amino acids: CASTRGGHGGELFF. In DNA form, the CDR3 reads TGTGCCAGCACGCGCGGGGGGCATGGCGGGGAGCTGTTTTTT.

V gene TRBV11-2 combines with J gene TRBJ2-5; a possible D gene is TRBD2 (6 bases). The ends were cut back, 0 bases at V and 2 bases at J, with 7 bases in the middle. This CDR3 is built from 14 residues. Looked up from germline, CDR1 is SGHAT and CDR2 is FQNNGV. CDR3: CASSLEAGQETQYF. CDR3 sequence (DNA): TGTGCCAGCAGCTTAGAGGCGGGGCAAGAGACCCAGTACTTC.

The rearrangement links TRBV7-9 to TRBJ2-2; 9 nucleotides align to TRBD2. Germline CDR1 and CDR2: SEHNR and FQNEAQ (reference sequence). The CDR3 totals 16 residues. V dropped 4 bases and J dropped 8; count of bases not matched to a gene: 11. The CDR3 here is CASSSNGGTSRGELFF. The CDR3 DNA reads TGTGCCAGCAGCTCCAACGGTGGGACTAGCCGAGGGGAGCTGTTTTTT.

Details on this clone: This specimen includes other DNA sequences encoding the same CDR3. The V call is TRBV6-5, the J call TRBJ2-1; the D is unclear. CDR3 length: 11 residues. V lost 0 bases and J lost 9, with 3 bases in between. Germline V gives CDR1 MNHEY, CDR2 SVGAGI. In DNA, the CDR3 is TGTGCCAGCAGTTACTCAAGTGAGCAGTTCTTC. Amino acids: CASSYSSEQFF.

As regards this clone: This CDR3 is also generated by other DNA sequences in the sample. The chain joins TRBV27 to TRBJ2-2, with D unresolved. The V gene lost 1 base and the J gene lost 4 bases, with 7 bases spanning the gap. The CDR3 is 14 residues long. Looked up from germline, CDR1 is MNHEY and CDR2 is SMNVEV (reference sequence). CDR3 sequence (DNA): TGTGCCAGCAGTTTATGGGTTGGCACCGGGGAGCTGTTTTTT. Translation gives CASSLWVGTGELFF.

The V gene is TRBV27, the J gene TRBJ2-3; weak D call: TRBD2 (5 bases). Trimming took off 6 bases at V and 2 bases at J, with 6 bases between the two ends. Germline values: CDR1 MNHEY, CDR2 SMNVEV (reference sequence). There are 12 residues in the CDR3. CDR3 protein: CASRGLTDTQYF. The DNA for the CDR3 is TGTGCCAGCAGAGGACTCACAGATACGCAGTATTTT.

The chain joins TRBV4-1 to TRBJ2-1; TRBD2 matches at 7 bases. The CDR3 spans 13 residues. Germline CDR1 is MGHRA and CDR2 is YSYEKL. Trimming took 4 bases from V and 10 from J; bases not matched to a gene: 7. CDR3 nucleotide sequence: TGCGCCAGCAGCCTTCTAGCGGTCCGGGAGCAGTTCTTC. Its translation is CASSLLAVREQFF.

V and J are TRBV30 and TRBJ2-3; TRBD2 might be the D (5 bases). The germline V and J ends were trimmed by 7 bases and 4 bases, with 6 bases remaining between them. This CDR3 has 10 residues. The germline gives CDR1 GTSNPN, CDR2 SVGIG (reference sequence). Here the CDR3 reads CASRADTQYF. As DNA, the CDR3 is TGTGCCTCGCGGGCAGATACGCAGTATTTT.

The CDR3 DNA is TGTGCCAGCAGTGACCTCGAAGTCTACAATGAGCAGTTCTTC. This sequence encodes CASSDLEVYNEQFF. The chain combines TRBV6-5 with TRBJ2-1, with D uncertain. V was trimmed by 5 bases and J by 3 bases, leaving 11 bases between them. Germline CDR1 and CDR2: MNHEY and SVGAGI. The CDR3 totals 14 residues.

The V gene is TRBV5-1, the J gene TRBJ1-1; the D gene is possibly TRBD1 (5 bases). The CDR3 has 16 amino acids. Germline V lookup: CDR1 SGHRS, CDR2 YFSETQ. V was cut by 4 bases and J by 3 bases, with 19 bases left in between. CDR3 nucleotides: TGCGCCAGCAGCCAAGGGTACGACAGTGGGGACACTGAAGCTTTCTTT. Translated: CASSQGYDSGDTEAFF.

This chain uses TRBV5-4 with TRBJ2-3; 10 bases are a match to TRBD2. Germline lookup yields CDR1 SGHNT and CDR2 YYREEE (reference sequence). The CDR3 consists of 15 residues. V trimming: 5 bases; J trimming: 4 bases; junction bases outside the gene matches: 7. The CDR3 here is CASSFLAGAPDTQYF. CDR3 in DNA: TGTGCCAGCAGTTTTCTAGCGGGGGCCCCAGATACGCAGTATTTT.

J is TRBJ2-2 and V is TRBV5-1; 10 positions agree with TRBD2. Germline lookup yields CDR1 SGHRS and CDR2 YFSETQ. J lost 3 bases, V lost 0 bases, and 8 bases had no gene match. The CDR3 loop spans 18 amino acids. The CDR3 bases are TGCGCCAGCAGCTTGGCCGGGAGCGGGAGGGCCGACACCGGGGAGCTGTTTTTT. This sequence encodes CASSLAGSGRADTGELFF.

As regards this clone: The sample holds other DNA sequences that translate to the same CDR3. The V call is TRBV28, the J call TRBJ1-1; D not resolved. CDR3 size: 13 residues. V was trimmed by 1 base and J by 4 bases, leaving 7 bases between them. The V gene's germline CDR1 is MDHEN and CDR2 SYDVKM. CDR3 in amino acids: CASSLSGSTEAFF. CDR3 DNA sequence: TGTGCCAGCAGTTTATCCGGGAGCACTGAAGCTTTCTTT. Filled out from reference TRBV28 and TRBJ1-1, the complete variable domain reads DVKVTQSSRYLVKRTGEKVFLECVQDMDHENMFWYRQDPGLGLRLIYFSYDVKMKEKGDIPEGYSVSREKKERFSLILESASTNQTSMYLCASSLSGSTEAFFGQGTRLTVV.

This chain joins TRBV7-9 and TRBJ1-2, with TRBD1 matching 7 bases. V trimming: 8 bases; J trimming: 5 bases; junction bases outside the gene matches: 14. The CDR3 runs to 15 residues. Germline V gene data show CDR1 as SEHNR and CDR2 as FQNEAQ (reference sequence). This CDR3 reads CASPTEDRAFYGYTF. CDR3 in DNA: TGTGCCAGCCCTACCGAAGACAGGGCCTTTTATGGCTACACCTTC.

J is TRBJ2-2 and V is TRBV4-1, with D unresolved. CDR3 length equals 14 residues. The V gene lost 1 base and the J gene lost 6 bases, with 9 bases spanning the gap. Germline V gives CDR1 MGHRA, CDR2 YSYEKL. The CDR3, as DNA: TGCGCCAGCAGCCAAGTGAGTTTGGCCGGGGAGCTGTTTTTT. Amino acids: CASSQVSLAGELFF.

The chain joins TRBV6-5 to TRBJ1-4; D uncertain. The V gene's germline CDR1 is MNHEY and CDR2 SVGAGI. This CDR3 contains 13 residues. The germline V and J ends were trimmed by 5 bases and 8 bases, with 12 bases remaining between them. CDR3 region: CASSPLHGEKLFF. CDR3 sequence (DNA): TGTGCCAGCAGTCCTCTCCATGGGGAAAAACTGTTTTTT.

The rearrangement links TRBV6-5 to TRBJ2-1, with D tentatively TRBD2 (5 bases). The V gene's germline CDR1 is MNHEY and CDR2 SVGAGI. With 2 bases removed from V and 9 bases from J, the gap between germline ends came to 11 bases. This CDR3 is 13 amino acids long. In nucleotides, the CDR3 is TGTGCCAGCAGTTACGGCGCGGGTTTTGAGCAGTTCTTC. Translated, it gives CASSYGAGFEQFF.

The rearrangement links TRBV27 to TRBJ2-1; the match to TRBD1 covers 9 bases. V lost 2 bases, J lost 6 bases, and 2 bases stayed unmatched. CDR1 and CDR2 (germline): MNHEY, SMNVEV (reference sequence). The CDR3 totals 14 residues. The CDR3 protein is CASSLRGQGNEQFF. The CDR3 DNA sequence: TGTGCCAGCAGTTTAAGGGGACAGGGCAATGAGCAGTTCTTC.

Comment on this clone: Within the sample, other DNA sequences also encode this same CDR3. The chain recombines TRBV11-2 with TRBJ2-7; 9 nucleotides align to TRBD2. Per the germline V gene, CDR1 is SGHAT and CDR2 is FQNNGV. This CDR3 has 14 amino acids. Unmatched junction bases numbered 6, after V lost 5 bases and J lost 4 bases. CDR3 in DNA: TGTGCCAGCAGCCTGAGCAGCGGGAGGTACGAGCAGTACTTC. This sequence encodes CASSLSSGRYEQYF. Together with reference TRBV11-2 and TRBJ2-7, the CDR3 gives the full variable domain: EAGVAQSPRYKIIEKRQSVAFWCNPISGHATLYWYQQILGQGPKLLIQFQNNGVVDDSQLPKDRFSAERLKGVDSTLKIQPAKLEDSAVYLCASSLSSGRYEQYFGPGTRLTVT.